The 15 T cell receptor beta chains given below trace back to one sample, sequenced in a study of blood T cells in healthy people across ages. PCR was performed a second time for roughly 7 to 12 cycles using a sample-barcoded 5' primer and a J-beta primer mix. TCRdb recomputed calls from the 5' RACE reads with MiXCR, one row per CDR3 protein. The sample gives around 800,000 distinct CDR3 sequences, approximately 53% of which show up once; about 42% is in the top ten. What was sequenced was blood. These receptor sequences come from a man older than 75 in good health.

The table lists this clonotype with a count of one. V gene TRBV6-2 or TRBV6-3 combines with J gene TRBJ2-3; 10 bases fit TRBD1. With V trimmed by 2 bases and J by 14 bases, 13 bases remained unmatched. CDR3 length: 15 amino acids. Germline assignment: CDR1 MNHEY and CDR2 SVGEGT. In nucleotides, the CDR3 is TGTGCCAGCAGTTACAACGACAGGGGGCGCAGAGACGCGTATTTT. It codes for CASSYNDRGRRDAYF.

The V and J genes are TRBV7-9 and TRBJ1-6; D not certain. Trimming took 5 bases from V and 7 from J, leaving 18 bases between them. The germline CDR1 and CDR2 sequences are SEHNR and FQNEAQ (reference sequence). The CDR3 runs to 16 residues. CDR3 DNA: TGTGCCAGCAGCCTATCGCCCGGGGTTTTGAATTCACCCCTCCACTTT. Encoded protein: CASSLSPGVLNSPLHF.

This clonotype appeared a few times. The CDR3 DNA follows: TGTGCCAGCACCATCCCCCACAGTCCCAGTGGGGCCAACGTCCTGACTTTC. Translating gives CASTIPHSPSGANVLTF. J is TRBJ2-6 and V is TRBV28; D is ambiguous. The CDR3 contains 17 residues. With 7 bases removed from V and 3 bases from J, the gap between germline ends came to 19 bases. The germline V gene has CDR1 MDHEN and CDR2 SYDVKM. The full variable domain, completed using reference TRBV28 and TRBJ2-6, is DVKVTQSSRYLVKRTGEKVFLECVQDMDHENMFWYRQDPGLGLRLIYFSYDVKMKEKGDIPEGYSVSREKKERFSLILESASTNQTSMYLCASTIPHSPSGANVLTFGAGSRLTVL.

This clonotype turned up a few times. The rearrangement links TRBV7-9 to TRBJ2-3; 8 bases map to TRBD1. After removal of 5 bases from V and 5 bases from J, the junction contained 9 bases not matched to a gene. The CDR3 length is 15 residues. CDR1 and CDR2 (germline): SEHNR, FQNEAQ (reference sequence). CDR3 region: CASSRDRGNIDTQYF. As DNA, the CDR3 is TGTGCCAGCAGCCGTGACAGGGGAAATATAGATACGCAGTATTTT.

This clonotype was seen only once. The V gene is TRBV7-7, the J gene TRBJ2-7; TRBD2 matches at 11 bases. J gave up 3 bases and V 11 bases, and 15 bases lay outside the gene matches. The CDR3 spans 16 residues. Germline V gene lookup returns CDR1 SSHAT and CDR2 FNYEAQ (reference sequence). CDR3 nucleotide sequence: TGTGCCGTGGTCACAGCCGGACTAGCGGGTTACTACGAGCAGTACTTC. This encodes CAVVTAGLAGYYEQYF.

This chain links TRBV5-8 with TRBJ2-7, with a possible D match to TRBD2 (6 bases). Trimming left V 4 bases short and J 2 bases short, with 25 bases between. The germline CDR1 and CDR2 sequences are SGHTS and YDEGEE. This CDR3 has 18 residues. The CDR3 reads CASSRFLGDAGSPYEQYF. Here the CDR3 DNA reads TGTGCCAGCAGCCGCTTTTTGGGGGATGCGGGGAGCCCCTACGAGCAGTACTTC.

The genes are TRBV27 and TRBJ1-5, with D possibly TRBD1 on 5 matching bases. In germline, CDR1 is MNHEY, CDR2 SMNVEV (reference sequence). Deletions cut 6 bases from V and 3 bases from J, with 15 bases between. The CDR3 extends over 15 amino acids. The CDR3 loop is CASRIRGEANQPQHF. The CDR3 DNA sequence: TGTGCCAGCAGAATAAGGGGAGAGGCCAATCAGCCCCAGCATTTT.

This chain links TRBV28 with TRBJ2-5; a possible D gene is TRBD1 (5 bases). Germline values: CDR1 MDHEN, CDR2 SYDVKM. This CDR3 has 14 amino acids. V lost 10 bases to trimming and J lost 1 base, with 16 bases between them. Here the CDR3 reads CATGLWGTQETQYF. CDR3 coding DNA: TGTGCCACCGGTCTCTGGGGCACCCAAGAGACCCAGTACTTC.

J is TRBJ1-2 and V is TRBV6-2 or TRBV6-3; 7 bases align to TRBD1. Trimming removed 5 bases from V and 4 bases from J; junction bases left unmatched: 7. The CDR3 totals 14 residues. CDR1 and CDR2 (germline): MNHEY, SVGEGT. The chain's CDR3 is CASSRTGISYGYTF. The CDR3 DNA is TGTGCCAGCAGTCGGACAGGCATTAGCTATGGCTACACCTTC.

This clonotype was detected many times. CDR3 sequence: CASTPLYEQYF. CDR3 nucleotide sequence: TGTGCCAGCACGCCTTTATACGAGCAGTACTTC. V usage is TRBV2 and J usage is TRBJ2-7; D remains unclear. V lost 7 bases and J 4 bases, leaving 8 bases between the germline ends. Germline V gives CDR1 SNHLY, CDR2 FYNNEI. The CDR3 totals 11 residues. The full variable domain, its missing parts supplied by reference TRBV2 and TRBJ2-7, is EPEVTQTPSHQVTQMGQEVILRCVPISNHLYFYWYRQILGQKVEFLVSFYNNEISEKSEIFDDQFSVERPDGSNFTLKIRSTKLEDSAMYFCASTPLYEQYFGPGTRLTVT.

The sample holds a few counts of this clonotype. J is TRBJ1-1 and V is TRBV29-1; D is possibly TRBD1 (5 bases). The CDR3 spans 13 residues. V lost 5 bases and J 2 bases, leaving 12 bases between the germline ends. From germline, CDR1 is SQVTM and CDR2 ANQGSEA. The CDR3 DNA reads TGCAGCGTTATGACAGTTTACAACACTGAAGCTTTCTTT. It yields the protein CSVMTVYNTEAFF. Based on the CDR3 plus reference TRBV29-1 and TRBJ1-1, the full variable domain is SAVISQKPSRDICQRGTSLTIQCQVDSQVTMMFWYRQQPGQSLTLIATANQGSEATYESGFVIDKFPISRPNLTFSTLTVSNMSPEDSSIYLCSVMTVYNTEAFFGQGTRLTVV.

The J gene is TRBJ1-1, the V gene TRBV20-1; maybe TRBD1 (6 bases). Trimming removed 5 bases at V and 7 bases at J, with 14 bases between. The CDR3 covers 12 residues. Germline CDR1 DFQATT, CDR2 SNEGSKA (reference sequence). The CDR3 bases are TGCAGTGCTCCCAGGGGCAGTAGTGAAGCTTTCTTT. Residues: CSAPRGSSEAFF.

This chain joins TRBV7-2 and TRBJ2-1; 12 bases line up with TRBD2. CDR1 and CDR2 (germline): SGHTA, FQGNSA. The V gene end was trimmed by 5 bases and the J gene end by 0 bases; junction bases not matched to a gene: 2. There are 16 residues in the CDR3. CDR3 DNA: TGTGCCAGCAGCCCTAGCGGGAGGGCCTCCTACAATGAGCAGTTCTTC. Protein product: CASSPSGRASYNEQFF.

The rearrangement uses TRBV13 and TRBJ1-6; the D gene is possibly TRBD1 (5 bases). The V gene lost 7 bases and the J gene lost 10 bases, with 14 bases spanning the gap. The CDR3 contains 13 residues. CDR1 and CDR2 from the germline V gene are PRHDT and FYEKMQ (reference sequence). The CDR3 DNA reads TGTGCCAGCACTCCCAGGGTCGGGTCACCCCTCCACTTT. This encodes CASTPRVGSPLHF.

This clonotype was counted between two and nine times. The chain employs TRBV5-1 and TRBJ2-1; a possible D gene is TRBD2 (6 bases). The germline CDR1 and CDR2 sequences are SGHRS and YFSETQ. This CDR3 is built from 15 residues. The V and J ends lost 0 bases and 5 bases respectively, with 12 bases between them. The CDR3 coding sequence is TGCGCCAGCAGCTTGGCCCCGGGACTTGACAATGAGCAGTTCTTC. Translation gives CASSLAPGLDNEQFF. The whole variable domain, filled in from reference TRBV5-1 and TRBJ2-1, reads KAGVTQTPRYLIKTRGQQVTLSCSPISGHRSVSWYQQTPGQGLQFLFEYFSETQRNKGNFPGRFSGRQFSNSRSEMNVSTLELGDSALYLCASSLAPGLDNEQFFGPGTRLTVL.